This T cell receptor beta chain was obtained from a study of control samples from healthy donors and cancer patients. Here immunoSEQ multiplex PCR was the method, and the copy in TCRdb shows in-frame clones only, minus some. The sample lists roughly 23,000 clones, about 83% seen once, with approximately 30% in the top ten. CDR1 is MNHNS, CDR2 SASEGT, per germline. V was clipped by 3 bases and J by 7 bases, with 13 bases between them. The CDR3 has 13 residues. The sample was PBMCs. The chain links TRBV6-1 to TRBJ2-7; tentative D call: TRBD1 (5 bases). The clonotype comes from a man aged 60 to 75 with head and neck cancer. CDR3 sequence reads: CASSDNWTLEQYF. DNA of the CDR3: TGTGCCAGCAGTGACAATTGGACACTTGAGCAGTACTTC.